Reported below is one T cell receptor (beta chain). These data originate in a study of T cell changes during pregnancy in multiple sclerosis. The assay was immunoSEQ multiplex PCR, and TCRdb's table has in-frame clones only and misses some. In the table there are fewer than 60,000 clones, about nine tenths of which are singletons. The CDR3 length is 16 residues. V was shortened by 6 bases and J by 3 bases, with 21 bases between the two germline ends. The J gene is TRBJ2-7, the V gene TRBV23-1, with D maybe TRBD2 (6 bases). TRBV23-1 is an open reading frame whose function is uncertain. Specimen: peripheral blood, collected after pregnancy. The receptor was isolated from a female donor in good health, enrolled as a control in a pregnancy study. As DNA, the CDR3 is TGCGCCAGCAGAGAAAGGGGCGGGACGGGGATCTACGAGCAGTACTTC. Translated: CASRERGGTGIYEQYF.